Below are 22 T cell receptor beta chains sequenced from a single sample in a study of T-cell memory formation after mild COVID-19. TCRdb used MiXCR to reprocess the 5' RACE reads, holding one entry per CDR3 protein. The data show 450,000 or so distinct CDR3 sequences, with roughly 25% seen just once and approximately 13% held by the top ten. Sequencing used PBMCs or a T cell subset sorted from them (not recorded which). These receptors all come from an adult woman who had mild COVID-19 (a few samples of this study predate the infection). Cell type and time point are not known.

The chain has TRBV11-3 and TRBJ2-1, with 9 bases lining up with TRBD2. The CDR3 runs 16 residues. The J segment lost 5 bases and the V segment lost 3 bases, leaving 8 bases of the junction unmatched. CDR1 is SGHNT, CDR2 YENEEA, per germline. CDR3 in amino acids: CASSFHAGGPNNEQFF. The CDR3 DNA follows: TGTGCCAGCAGCTTTCACGCGGGAGGGCCCAACAATGAGCAGTTCTTC.

The chain employs TRBV5-1 and TRBJ2-2; maybe TRBD1 (5 bases). Germline values: CDR1 SGHRS, CDR2 YFSETQ. This CDR3 comprises 15 residues. The V gene lost 1 base and the J gene lost 4 bases, with 11 bases spanning the gap. In nucleotides, the CDR3 is TGCGCCAGCAGCTTGTTAGGACAATCCACCGGGGAGCTGTTTTTT. Translation gives CASSLLGQSTGELFF.

The chain carries TRBV21-1 and TRBJ2-7; whether TRBD1, the table's D call, matches the DNA was not checked. TRBV21-1 is a documented pseudogene. This CDR3 has 15 residues. CDR3 loop: CASSKRGTGGYEQYF. CDR3 DNA: TGTGCCAGCAGCAAAAGGGGGACAGGGGGGTACGAGCAGTACTTC.

This clonotype has more than one count but fewer than ten. The chain combines TRBV4-3 with TRBJ2-1; D gene uncertain. Germline V gene data show CDR1 as LGHNA and CDR2 as YSLEER. This CDR3 is 12 amino acids long. Trimming shortened V by 0 bases and J by 10 bases, and 7 bases separated the two germline ends. The CDR3 DNA follows: TGCGCCAGCAGCCAAGATCGTCGCGAGCAGTTCTTC. Translation gives CASSQDRREQFF.

V usage is TRBV30 and J usage is TRBJ2-1; the D is unclear. With 3 bases removed from V and 9 bases from J, the gap between germline ends came to 15 bases. The length of the CDR3 is 13 residues. CDR1 GTSNPN and CDR2 SVGIG come from the germline V gene (reference sequence). The CDR3, as DNA: TGTGCCTGGAGCTCGCCCCGCCCGGGTGAGCAGTTCTTC. Protein sequence: CAWSSPRPGEQFF.

This clonotype was recorded a few times. The chain recombines TRBV5-1 with TRBJ1-4; D gene uncertain. The CDR3 is 14 residues long. CDR1 SGHRS and CDR2 YFSETQ come from the germline V gene. Trimming took off 0 bases at V and 5 bases at J, with 8 bases between the two ends. The CDR3 protein is CASSLDSNNEKLFF. CDR3 nucleotide sequence: TGCGCCAGCAGCTTGGATAGCAACAATGAAAAACTGTTTTTT.

This clonotype was counted a single time. This chain uses TRBV7-2 with TRBJ2-3; D is ambiguous. Germline CDR1 SGHTA, CDR2 FQGNSA. This CDR3 has 14 amino acids. V gave up 1 base and J gave up 2 bases, with 7 bases separating them. The CDR3 DNA reads TGTGCCAGCAGCTTAGGGCAAAACACAGATACGCAGTATTTT. Translation gives CASSLGQNTDTQYF.

The chain combines TRBV27 with TRBJ2-7; tentatively, D is TRBD2 (6 bases). V was clipped by 3 bases and J by 3 bases, with 15 bases between them. Per the germline V gene, CDR1 is MNHEY and CDR2 is SMNVEV (reference sequence). The CDR3 has 15 amino acids. The CDR3, as DNA: TGTGCCAGCAGTTTTCCCGGGGGTCAGCACTACGAGCAGTACTTC. This codes for CASSFPGGQHYEQYF.

Comments on this clonotype: The junction shows a germline mismatch at one end, possibly a read error. V gene TRBV7-7 combines with J gene TRBJ2-7; D not resolved. The CDR3 is 13 residues long. The germline gives CDR1 SSHAT, CDR2 FNYEAQ (reference sequence). The CDR3 DNA follows: TGTGCTAGCAGCTTAGGTAGGGCCAGCGAGCAGTACTTC. This encodes CASSLGRASEQYF. The entire variable domain, with the rest obtained from reference TRBV7-7 and TRBJ2-7, is as follows: GAGVSQSPRYKVTKRGQDVTLRCDPISSHATLYWYQQALGQGPEFLTYFNYEAQPDKSGLPSDRFSAERPEGSISTLTIQRTEQRDSAMYRCASSLGRASEQYFGPGTRLTVT.

The CDR3 nucleotides are TGTGCCAGCAGCTTAGGACACTTGAGCTCCTACGAGCAGTACTTC. Translating gives CASSLGHLSSYEQYF. The chain employs TRBV7-9 and TRBJ2-7; D gene unclear. CDR1 SEHNR and CDR2 FQNEAQ come from the germline V gene (reference sequence). Trimming removed 1 base at V and 0 bases at J, with 10 bases between. The length of the CDR3 is 15 residues.

The rearrangement joins TRBV20-1 to TRBJ1-2, with D maybe TRBD1 (5 bases). Germline V gene data show CDR1 as DFQATT and CDR2 as SNEGSKA (reference sequence). This CDR3 spans 18 amino acids. The V gene lost 0 bases and the J gene lost 4 bases, with 24 bases spanning the gap. The CDR3 sequence: CSARDVYGEGHAGYGYTF. In DNA form, the CDR3 reads TGCAGTGCTAGAGATGTTTATGGCGAGGGGCACGCGGGCTATGGCTACACCTTC.

The V and J genes are TRBV5-1 and TRBJ1-6, with D maybe TRBD1 (5 bases). V lost 3 bases and J 7 bases, leaving 11 bases between the germline ends. The CDR3 sequence is 14 residues long. Germline CDR1 reads SGHRS; CDR2 reads YFSETQ. The CDR3 nucleotides read TGCGCCAGCAGCTCGACAGAGAACAATTCACCCCTCCACTTT. This gives the protein CASSSTENNSPLHF.

The rearrangement joins TRBV29-1 to TRBJ2-1, with no clear D. CDR1 SQVTM and CDR2 ANQGSEA come from the germline V gene. The CDR3 loop spans 11 amino acids. The ends were cut back, 2 bases at V and 5 bases at J, with 4 bases in the middle. CDR3 loop: CSVEQNNEQFF. CDR3 sequence (DNA): TGCAGCGTTGAACAGAACAATGAGCAGTTCTTC.

This clonotype turned up a few times. This chain connects TRBV20-1 to TRBJ1-1; TRBD1 matches 11 bases. In germline, CDR1 is DFQATT, CDR2 SNEGSKA (reference sequence). The CDR3 is 16 residues long. V was clipped by 7 bases and J by 0 bases; unmatched bases: 10. The CDR3 sequence: CSVSGQGVSVNTEAFF. The CDR3 DNA sequence: TGCAGTGTATCGGGACAGGGGGTTTCGGTGAACACTGAAGCTTTCTTT.

This clonotype was detected ten times or more. J is TRBJ2-1 and V is TRBV7-9; D not resolved. Germline V CDR1 and CDR2: SEHNR, FQNEAQ (reference sequence). The CDR3 spans 12 residues. V lost 5 bases and J lost 7, with 9 bases in between. The CDR3 is CASSPQRNEQFF. CDR3 sequence (DNA): TGTGCCAGCAGCCCCCAGCGTAATGAGCAGTTCTTC.

The chain is built from TRBV2 and TRBJ2-3; TRBD2 might be the D (6 bases). This CDR3 region has 14 residues. Per germline, CDR1 SNHLY and CDR2 FYNNEI. Trimming removed 1 base at V and 8 bases at J, with 13 bases between. The CDR3 protein is CASSEGMGEATQYF. DNA of the CDR3: TGTGCCAGCAGTGAAGGCATGGGGGAGGCTACGCAGTATTTT.

J is TRBJ2-1 and V is TRBV6-2 or TRBV6-3, with 10 bases aligning to TRBD1. The J segment lost 4 bases and the V segment lost 6 bases, leaving 6 bases of the junction unmatched. The CDR3 has 15 amino acids. Germline V gene sequence: CDR1 MNHEY, CDR2 SVGEGT. The CDR3 sequence is CASSPLGQGYNEQFF. The CDR3 nucleotides are TGTGCCAGCAGCCCACTGGGACAGGGGTACAATGAGCAGTTCTTC.

This clonotype came up a few times. The V gene is TRBV19, the J gene TRBJ2-3; 10 bases are shared with TRBD1. The CDR3 extends over 14 amino acids. With 6 bases clipped from V and 2 bases from J, the junction kept 2 bases outside the gene matches. Germline V gene sequence: CDR1 LNHDA, CDR2 SQIVND (reference sequence). The CDR3 DNA sequence: TGTGCCAGTAGCGACAGGGGGCCCACAGATACGCAGTATTTT. Protein product: CASSDRGPTDTQYF.

The genes are TRBV28 and TRBJ1-5; D remains ambiguous. The CDR3 runs 13 residues. Per germline, CDR1 MDHEN and CDR2 SYDVKM. Trimming removed 6 bases at V and 6 bases at J, with 12 bases between. For the CDR3, the DNA is TGTGCCAGCAGACAAGCCCTTACTCAGCCCCAGCATTTT. Residues: CASRQALTQPQHF.

This rearrangement joins TRBV5-1 to TRBJ2-2; the D gene is possibly TRBD2 (6 bases). CDR1 is SGHRS, CDR2 YFSETQ, per germline. The CDR3 sequence is 15 residues long. Between the trimmed V and J ends, which lost 4 bases and 4 bases, there was a span of 14 bases. The CDR3 spells CASSLTGDFTGELFF. The CDR3 DNA reads TGCGCCAGCAGCCTAACGGGGGACTTCACCGGGGAGCTGTTTTTT. The full variable domain, in which reference TRBV5-1 and TRBJ2-2 provide the parts outside the CDR3, is KAGVTQTPRYLIKTRGQQVTLSCSPISGHRSVSWYQQTPGQGLQFLFEYFSETQRNKGNFPGRFSGRQFSNSRSEMNVSTLELGDSALYLCASSLTGDFTGELFFGEGSRLTVL.

This clonotype was counted a few times. V and J are TRBV5-1 and TRBJ2-5, with D possibly being TRBD2 (7 bases). CDR1 and CDR2 (germline): SGHRS, YFSETQ. The CDR3 has 17 amino acids. V lost 0 bases and J lost 5, with 20 bases in between. The CDR3 reads CASSLGGGGAFAETQYF. CDR3 bases: TGCGCCAGCAGCTTGGGAGGAGGGGGGGCCTTTGCGGAGACCCAGTACTTC. The full variable domain, in which reference TRBV5-1 and TRBJ2-5 provide the parts outside the CDR3, is KAGVTQTPRYLIKTRGQQVTLSCSPISGHRSVSWYQQTPGQGLQFLFEYFSETQRNKGNFPGRFSGRQFSNSRSEMNVSTLELGDSALYLCASSLGGGGAFAETQYFGPGTRLLVL.

There are a few counts of this clonotype. The chain carries TRBV20-1 and TRBJ1-6, with TRBD1 as a possible D gene (6 bases). The germline V gene has CDR1 DFQATT and CDR2 SNEGSKA (reference sequence). The ends were cut back, 6 bases at V and 8 bases at J, with 17 bases in the middle. This CDR3 has 14 amino acids. The chain's CDR3 is CSARGGLGDSPLHF. The CDR3 nucleotides read TGCAGTGCCCGAGGGGGGCTCGGGGATTCACCCCTCCACTTT.